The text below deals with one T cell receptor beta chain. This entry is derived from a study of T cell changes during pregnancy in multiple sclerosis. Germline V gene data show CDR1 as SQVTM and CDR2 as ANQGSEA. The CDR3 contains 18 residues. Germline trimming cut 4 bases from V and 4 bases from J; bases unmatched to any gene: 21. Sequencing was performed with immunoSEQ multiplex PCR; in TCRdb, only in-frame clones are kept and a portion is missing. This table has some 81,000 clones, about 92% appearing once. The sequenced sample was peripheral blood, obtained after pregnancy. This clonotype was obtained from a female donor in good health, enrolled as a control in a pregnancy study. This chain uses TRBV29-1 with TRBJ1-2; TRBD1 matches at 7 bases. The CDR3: CSVGGPGTADPLSYGYTF. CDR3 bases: TGCAGCGTTGGGGGGCCCGGGACAGCGGACCCCCTCTCCTATGGCTACACCTTC. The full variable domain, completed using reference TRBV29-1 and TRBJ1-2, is SAVISQKPSRDICQRGTSLTIQCQVDSQVTMMFWYRQQPGQSLTLIATANQGSEATYESGFVIDKFPISRPNLTFSTLTVSNMSPEDSSIYLCSVGGPGTADPLSYGYTFGSGTRLTVV.